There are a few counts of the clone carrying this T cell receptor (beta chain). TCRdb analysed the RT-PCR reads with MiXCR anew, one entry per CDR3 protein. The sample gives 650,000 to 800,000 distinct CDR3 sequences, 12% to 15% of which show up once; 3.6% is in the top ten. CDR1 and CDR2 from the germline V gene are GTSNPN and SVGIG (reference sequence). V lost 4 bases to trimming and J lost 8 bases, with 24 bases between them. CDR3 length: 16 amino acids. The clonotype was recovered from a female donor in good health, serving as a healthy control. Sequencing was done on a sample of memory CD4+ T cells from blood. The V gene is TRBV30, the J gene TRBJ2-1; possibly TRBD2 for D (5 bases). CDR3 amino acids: CAWKGAGHVNSYEQFF. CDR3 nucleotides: TGTGCCTGGAAAGGCGCGGGCCACGTTAACAGCTATGAGCAGTTCTTC. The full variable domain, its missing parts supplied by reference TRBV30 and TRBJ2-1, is SQTIHQWPATLVQPVGSPLSLECTVEGTSNPNLYWYRQAAGRGLQLLFYSVGIGQISSEVPQNLSASRPQDRQFILSSKKLLLSDSGFYLCAWKGAGHVNSYEQFFGPGTRLTVL.